This TCR beta chain was identified in a study of tissue T cells after allogeneic stem cell transplantation. Survey-depth TCRbeta CDR3 sequencing reported V/J genes and productive frequencies. Assay: immunoSEQ multiplex PCR; the TCRdb copy retains only in-frame clones and omits some. The sample records 40,000 to 60,000 clones, roughly four fifths being singletons. General study results and limits: This small cohort was clinically heterogeneous, and sampling depth was a limitation. Anatomically similar tissues had similar TCR repertoires within each patient. Tissue-detected TCR repertoire was only partly captured by blood and spleen T cells.

This clone was recorded once. Antigen: not known. Gene names and germline match the mouse. Read coverage stops 1 residue before the CDR3 terminus; the germline J gene supplies the remainder. V shed 6 bases, J shed 7 bases, and the junction held 3 bases outside the gene matches. Germline lookup yields CDR1 KGHPV and CDR2 FQNQEV (reference sequence). CDR3 length: 13 residues. The TCR originated in a pool of C57BL/6 mice in good health. Sequencing used sorted cells pooled from one or two spleens. The V gene is TRBV26, the J gene TRBJ1-6; 7 nucleotides align to TRBD1. TRBJ1-6 is marked as an open reading frame, function uncertain. The CDR3 is CASSRQGNSPLYF. The sequenced part of the CDR3 DNA is TGTGCCAGCAGCAGACAGGGAAATTCGCCCCTCTAC.